The rows below give T cell receptor beta chains drawn from one sample of a study of T-cell memory formation after mild COVID-19. TCRdb independently ran MiXCR on the 5' RACE reads; one entry per CDR3 protein. This sample carries roughly 80,000 distinct CDR3 sequences, 20% to 25% of them seen once, and the ten largest clones take over 40%. The sample was PBMCs or a T cell subset sorted from them (not recorded which). Receptors were obtained from a man between 18 and 35 years old who had mild COVID-19 (a few samples of this study predate the infection). Cell type and time point are not known. Each CDR3 is given with its conserved first and last residue. D genes are given only for firm matches. Rows give clone size only sometimes, using once, few, many, or a class for an expanded clone.

J gene | V gene | D gene | clone size | CDR3 DNA | CDR3 protein
TRBJ1-2 | TRBV7-8 | - | few | TGTGCCAGCAGCTTAGGCGCGGACCGCGGACGCTATGGCTACACCTTC | CASSLGADRGRYGYTF
TRBJ1-6 | TRBV18 | TRBD1 | - | TGTGCCAGCTCACAACCGGGACAGGGTTCACCCCTCCACTTT | CASSQPGQGSPLHF
TRBJ1-5 | TRBV4-1 | - | few | TGCGCCAGCAGCCAAGCCCAAGGAGGGAACCAGCCCCAGCATTTT | CASSQAQGGNQPQHF
TRBJ2-5 | TRBV29-1 | - | few | TGCAGCGTTGCAACAGGCCAAGAGACCCAGTACTTC | CSVATGQETQYF
TRBJ2-1 | TRBV3-1 | TRBD1 | - | TGTGCCAGCAGCCCGCTGGGGGACAGGGGGTCGCATGAGCAGTTCTTC | CASSPLGDRGSHEQFF
TRBJ2-1 | TRBV7-6 | - | few | TGTGCCAGCAGCTTAGCGCTGGAGGGGCTAGGATACAATGAGCAGTTCTTC | CASSLALEGLGYNEQFF
TRBJ1-5 | TRBV15 | - | - | TGTGCCACCGCCCCCCGTGGGGTTCCTCATCAGCCCCAGCATTTT | CATAPRGVPHQPQHF
TRBJ2-3 | TRBV12-3/TRBV12-4 | TRBD2 | - | TGTGCCAGCACCCTAGCGGGGCCTTTAGATACGCAGTATTTT | CASTLAGPLDTQYF
TRBJ2-2 | TRBV30 | - | - | TGTGCCTGGAGTACCGGGACAACGAACACCGGGGAGCTGTTTTTT | CAWSTGTTNTGELFF
TRBJ2-3 | TRBV9 | - | few | TGTGCCAGCTCCAGGCGGGGATCATTTCGGGGAGATACGCAGTATTTT | CASSRRGSFRGDTQYF
TRBJ1-2 | TRBV7-2 | TRBD1 | few | TGTGCCAGCAGCTCGACCGGGACAGCGCTCTATGGCTACACCTTC | CASSSTGTALYGYTF
TRBJ1-4 | TRBV6-5 | - | few | TGTGCCAGCAGCCACGGCGACGGGCTTAATGAAAAACTGTTTTTT | CASSHGDGLNEKLFF
TRBJ2-5 | TRBV20-1 | - | - | TGCAGTGCTAGTTACCTTAGCGGCAAAGAGACCCAGTACTTC | CSASYLSGKETQYF
TRBJ1-1 | TRBV4-1 | - | few | TGCGCCAGCAGCCAAGGTCTGAACATGAACACTGAAGCTTTCTTT | CASSQGLNMNTEAFF
TRBJ2-1 | TRBV9 | - | - | TGTGCCAGCAGCGTTGAGGATTTCAGTTACAATGAGCAGTTCTTC | CASSVEDFSYNEQFF
TRBJ2-3 | TRBV6-4 | TRBD2 | - | TGTGCCAGCAGTGACTCGAGGCGGGGGACAGATACGCAGTATTTT | CASSDSRRGTDTQYF
TRBJ2-2 | TRBV5-1 | - | once | TGCGCCAGCAAGCCTAGCGCCATACCGAACACCGGGGAGCTGTTTTTT | CASKPSAIPNTGELFF
TRBJ2-7 | TRBV11-2 | TRBD1 | many | TGTGCCAGCAGTTTAGGGACAGGGGCCTACGAGCAGTACTTC | CASSLGTGAYEQYF
TRBJ2-7 | TRBV12-3/TRBV12-4 | TRBD2 | few | TGTGCCAGCTCGCCGGGGGGAGAGCAGTACTTC | CASSPGGEQYF
TRBJ1-1 | TRBV5-1 | TRBD1 | few | TGCGCCAGCCGCTTGGAAGGGGGCGCGAACACTGAAGCTTTCTTT | CASRLEGGANTEAFF
TRBJ1-6 | TRBV7-9 | TRBD1 | few | TGTGCCAGCAGCTCAGGGGGGGTACCGTCACCCCTCCACTTT | CASSSGGVPSPLHF
TRBJ1-1 | TRBV6-2/TRBV6-3 | - | - | TGTGCCAGCAGCCCAACGACAAGAGACACTGAAGCTTTCTTT | CASSPTTRDTEAFF
TRBJ1-1 | TRBV7-3 | TRBD1 | - | TGTGCCAGCAGCTTCCAGGGGGCGAGCACTGAAGCTTTCTTT | CASSFQGASTEAFF
TRBJ1-1 | TRBV4-1 | - | - | TGCGCCAGCAGCCACCGGGACCTCCCGAACACTGAAGCTTTCTTT | CASSHRDLPNTEAFF
TRBJ1-2 | TRBV20-1 | - | - | TGCAGTGCTAGACCGGGGGTCATGGGTTACGGAGGCTACACCTTC | CSARPGVMGYGGYTF
TRBJ2-3 | TRBV4-1 | - | few | TGCGCCAGCGGGAGCGCCTCGGATACGCAGTATTTT | CASGSASDTQYF
TRBJ2-1 | TRBV11-2 | TRBD2 | few | TGTGCCAGCAGCCCTACGCCAGCTAGCGGGGGTCCCTATTCCTACAATGAGCAGTTCTTC | CASSPTPASGGPYSYNEQFF